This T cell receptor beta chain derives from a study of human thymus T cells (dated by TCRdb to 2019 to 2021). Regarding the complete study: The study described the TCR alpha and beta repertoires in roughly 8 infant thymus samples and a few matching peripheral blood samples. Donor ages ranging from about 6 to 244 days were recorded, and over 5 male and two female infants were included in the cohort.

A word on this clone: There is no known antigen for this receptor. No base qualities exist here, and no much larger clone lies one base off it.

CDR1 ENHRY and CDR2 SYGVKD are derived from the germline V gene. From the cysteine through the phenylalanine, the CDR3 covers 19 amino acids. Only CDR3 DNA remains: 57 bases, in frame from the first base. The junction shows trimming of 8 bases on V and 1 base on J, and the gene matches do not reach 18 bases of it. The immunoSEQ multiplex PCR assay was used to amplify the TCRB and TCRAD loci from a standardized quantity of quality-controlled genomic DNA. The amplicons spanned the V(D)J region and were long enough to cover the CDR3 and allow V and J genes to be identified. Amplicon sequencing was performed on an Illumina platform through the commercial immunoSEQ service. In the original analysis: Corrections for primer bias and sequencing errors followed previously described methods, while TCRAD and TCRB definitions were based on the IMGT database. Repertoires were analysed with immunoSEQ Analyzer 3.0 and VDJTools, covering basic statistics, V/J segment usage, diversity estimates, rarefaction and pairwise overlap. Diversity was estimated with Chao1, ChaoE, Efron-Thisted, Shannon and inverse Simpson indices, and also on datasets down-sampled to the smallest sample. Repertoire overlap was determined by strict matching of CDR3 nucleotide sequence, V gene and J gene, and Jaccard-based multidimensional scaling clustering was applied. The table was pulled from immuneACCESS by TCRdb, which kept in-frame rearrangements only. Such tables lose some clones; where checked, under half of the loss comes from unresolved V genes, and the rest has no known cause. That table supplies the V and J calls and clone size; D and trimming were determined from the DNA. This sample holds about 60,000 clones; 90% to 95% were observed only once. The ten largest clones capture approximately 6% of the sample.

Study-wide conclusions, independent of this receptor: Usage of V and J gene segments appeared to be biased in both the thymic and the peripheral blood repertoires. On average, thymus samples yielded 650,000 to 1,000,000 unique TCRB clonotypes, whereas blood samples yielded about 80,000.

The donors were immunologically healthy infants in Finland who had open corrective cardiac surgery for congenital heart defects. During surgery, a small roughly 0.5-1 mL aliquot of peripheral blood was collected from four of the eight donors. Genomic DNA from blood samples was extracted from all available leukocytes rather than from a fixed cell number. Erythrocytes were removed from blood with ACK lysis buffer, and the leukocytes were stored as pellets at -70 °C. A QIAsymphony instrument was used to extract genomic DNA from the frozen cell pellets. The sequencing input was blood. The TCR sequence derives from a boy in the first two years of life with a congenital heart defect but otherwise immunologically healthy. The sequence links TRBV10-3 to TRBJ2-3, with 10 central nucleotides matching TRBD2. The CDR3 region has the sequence CAILQPGLASRGGTDTQYF. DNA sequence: TGTGCCATCCTCCAACCGGGACTAGCGTCCCGTGGTGGCACAGATACGCAGTATTTT.